This T cell receptor (beta chain) was sequenced for a study of type 1 regulatory T cells. Study-level background: T-allo10 is an in vitro-generated, Tr1-enriched CD4 T cell product specific for alloantigen.

TCRdb re-analysed the reads in MiXCR, keeping a single row per CDR3 protein. The sample consists of more than 20,000 distinct CDR3 sequences, around 70% of them appearing once. The graft donor-derived T-allo10 cells reportedly recognize host alloantigens, are anergic, and suppress alloantigen-specifically. This clonotype was seen a few times. The antigen is unknown. The CDR3 runs to 12 residues. V was clipped by 0 bases and J by 7 bases, with 6 bases between them. The germline V gene encodes CDR1 DFQATT and CDR2 SNEGSKA (reference sequence). This chain uses TRBV20-1 with TRBJ1-4, with D unresolved. The TCR originated in a human donor in good health. The sample consisted of cultured T cells, either the whole culture or a sorted T cell fraction (not recorded which). Sample subset: Tr1-enriched cell product generated in vitro against host alloantigens. The CDR3 nucleotides are TGCAGTGCTAGAGATGATAGTGAAAAACTGTTTTTT. This encodes CSARDDSEKLFF.